This TCR beta chain emerged from a study of Graves' ophthalmopathy and Graves' hyperthyroidism. Diagnosis relied on clinical symptoms, serum thyroxine, TRAb, thyroid ultrasound and orbital computed tomography. Whole-study findings and limits: Among expanded thyroid clonotypes above 0.001 frequency, most also occurred in blood.

V gave up 2 bases and J gave up 2 bases, with 10 bases separating them. The CDR3 runs to 14 residues. This clonotype was recorded many times. Its antigen is not identified. Researchers took RNA transcripts and amplified TCR beta CDR3 regions from them. Scientists carried out first-round RT-PCR using HTBI primers and then a second-round multiplex PCR. In TCRdb, the multiplex PCR reads were re-called with MiXCR into one record per CDR3 protein. The repertoire has over a million distinct CDR3 sequences, about two fifths of them found once; the top ten carry 8.5% to 14%. The sequencing sample was made of peripheral blood or thyroid tissue (not recorded which). This sequence originates from an adult man with Graves' hyperthyroidism. The chain uses TRBV12-3 or TRBV12-4 and TRBJ2-7; tentatively, D is TRBD2 (6 bases). CDR3 DNA: TGTGCCAGCAGTTTAACTAGCAGCGCCTACGAGCAGTACTTC. This encodes CASSLTSSAYEQYF.